These T cell receptor beta chains were read from a single sample in a study of T cells in Graves' hyperthyroidism and ophthalmopathy. From the multiplex PCR reads, TCRdb called clonotypes with MiXCR, one entry per CDR3 protein. This table holds about 600,000 distinct CDR3 sequences, about a sixth found once. Sample: blood. Source of these receptors: a middle-aged woman with Graves' ophthalmopathy. CDR3s include the opening cysteine and the closing phenylalanine or tryptophan. Fields, in order: V gene, D gene, J gene, clone size, CDR3 protein, CDR3 DNA. D genes are given only for firm matches. Only some rows state a clone size, as once, few, many or a class for expanded clones.

V: TRBV2
D: -
J: TRBJ2-4
size: many
CDR3: CASSRLTEANIQYF
DNA: TGTGCCAGCAGTCGATTGACAGAGGCAAACATTCAGTACTTC

V: TRBV5-8
D: -
J: TRBJ2-1
size: -
CDR3: CASSLWNNEQFF
DNA: TGTGCCAGCAGCTTATGGAACAATGAGCAGTTCTTC

V: TRBV5-8
D: TRBD1
J: TRBJ1-1
size: few
CDR3: CASSPWEEGQGGKTFF
DNA: TGTGCCAGCAGCCCGTGGGAGGAGGGACAGGGCGGTAAAACTTTCTTT

V: TRBV6-1
D: -
J: TRBJ2-3
size: many
CDR3: CASSSPRTADTQYF
DNA: TGTGCCAGCAGTTCCCCCAGGACTGCAGATACGCAGTATTTT

V: TRBV24-1
D: TRBD2
J: TRBJ2-1
size: many
CDR3: CATSDRVGRTSSYNEQFF
DNA: TGTGCCACCAGTGATCGTGTAGGGCGGACTAGCTCCTACAATGAGCAGTTCTTC

V: TRBV19
D: TRBD1
J: TRBJ1-5
size: -
CDR3: CASSWDRGRNQPQHF
DNA: TGTGCCAGTAGTTGGGACAGGGGAAGGAATCAGCCCCAGCATTTT

V: TRBV29-1
D: -
J: TRBJ2-2
size: few
CDR3: CSVCERMNTGELFF
DNA: TGCAGCGTTTGTGAACGGATGAACACCGGGGAGCTGTTTTTT

V: TRBV19
D: -
J: TRBJ1-2
size: -
CDR3: CASSRDTINYGYTF
DNA: TGTGCCAGTTCTAGGGACACCATAAACTATGGCTACACCTTC

V: TRBV27
D: TRBD1
J: TRBJ2-7
size: -
CDR3: CASSPGTDFYEQYF
DNA: TGTGCCAGCTCCCCCGGGACAGACTTCTACGAGCAGTACTTC

V: TRBV12-3/TRBV12-4
D: -
J: TRBJ1-1
size: many
CDR3: CASSWSRLGREAFF
DNA: TGTGCCAGCAGTTGGTCACGCCTGGGGCGCGAAGCTTTCTTT

V: TRBV27
D: -
J: TRBJ1-6
size: -
CDR3: CASSPGHSPLHF
DNA: TGTGCCAGCAGTCCAGGACATTCACCCCTCCACTTT

V: TRBV7-2
D: TRBD1
J: TRBJ1-1
size: -
CDR3: CASSMEQGGDEAFF
DNA: TGTGCCAGCAGCATGGAGCAGGGGGGGGATGAAGCTTTCTTT

V: TRBV27
D: TRBD2
J: TRBJ2-1
size: -
CDR3: CASSKGLAGYEQFF
DNA: TGTGCCAGCAGTAAGGGACTAGCGGGATATGAGCAGTTCTTC

V: TRBV20-1
D: -
J: TRBJ2-5
size: -
CDR3: CSASDALGRPETQYF
DNA: TGCAGTGCTAGCGATGCCCTCGGACGGCCGGAGACCCAGTACTTC

V: TRBV6-1
D: -
J: TRBJ2-5
size: many
CDR3: CASWGTPNQETQYF
DNA: TGTGCCAGCTGGGGGACACCTAACCAAGAGACCCAGTACTTC

V: TRBV6-2/TRBV6-3
D: -
J: TRBJ2-7
size: few
CDR3: CASSYPVGNYEQYF
DNA: TGTGCCAGCAGTTACCCAGTTGGGAACTACGAGCAGTACTTC

V: TRBV7-8
D: -
J: TRBJ1-5
size: few
CDR3: CASSDNRFNQPQHF
DNA: TGTGCCAGCAGCGACAACAGGTTTAATCAGCCCCAGCATTTT

V: TRBV3-1
D: TRBD1
J: TRBJ1-4
size: many
CDR3: CASSPDRVREKLFF
DNA: TGTGCCAGCAGCCCCGACAGGGTTCGCGAAAAACTGTTTTTT

V: TRBV15
D: TRBD1
J: TRBJ2-3
size: many
CDR3: CATSSPGQGFATGTDTQYF
DNA: TGTGCCACCAGCAGTCCGGGACAGGGGTTTGCAACTGGCACAGATACGCAGTATTTT

V: TRBV7-2
D: TRBD2
J: TRBJ2-3
size: -
CDR3: CASTVGRGQGTDTQYF
DNA: TGTGCCAGCACCGTGGGGAGGGGCCAGGGCACAGATACGCAGTATTTT

V: TRBV4-1
D: TRBD2
J: TRBJ2-1
size: -
CDR3: CASSQITSGSDEQFF
DNA: TGCGCCAGCAGCCAAATCACTAGCGGGAGCGATGAGCAGTTCTTC

V: TRBV6-1
D: -
J: TRBJ1-1
size: many
CDR3: CASSAQGGNTEAFF
DNA: TGTGCCAGCAGTGCTCAAGGGGGGAACACTGAAGCTTTCTTT

V: TRBV6-1
D: -
J: TRBJ1-3
size: -
CDR3: CASRRDLTSSGNTIYF
DNA: TGTGCCAGCAGGCGTGACCTCACAAGCTCTGGAAACACCATATATTTT

V: TRBV11-2
D: TRBD2
J: TRBJ2-1
size: many
CDR3: CASSSFGGRASSYNEQFF
DNA: TGTGCCAGCAGCTCCTTTGGCGGGAGGGCAAGCTCCTACAATGAGCAGTTCTTC

V: TRBV20-1
D: -
J: TRBJ1-2
size: -
CDR3: CSASPLTTGPYGYTF
DNA: TGCAGTGCTAGCCCCCTTACGACAGGCCCCTATGGCTACACCTTC

V: TRBV18
D: -
J: TRBJ1-2
size: few
CDR3: CASSPPGENYGYTF
DNA: TGTGCCAGCTCACCACCGGGAGAAAACTATGGCTACACCTTC

V: TRBV20-1
D: -
J: TRBJ2-1
size: many
CDR3: CSAVPGDEQFF
DNA: TGCAGTGCTGTCCCTGGGGATGAGCAGTTCTTC

V: TRBV28
D: TRBD2
J: TRBJ2-7
size: few
CDR3: CASSSPRLATYSYEQYF
DNA: TGTGCCAGCAGTTCGCCGAGACTAGCGACCTACTCCTACGAGCAGTACTTC

V: TRBV6-6
D: -
J: TRBJ1-2
size: many
CDR3: CASSYSGGALNYGYTF
DNA: TGTGCCAGCAGTTACTCGGGGGGGGCCCTCAACTATGGCTACACCTTC

V: TRBV7-9
D: TRBD2
J: TRBJ2-5
size: -
CDR3: CASSHRAFGTNRQETQYF
DNA: TGTGCCAGCAGCCACCGGGCATTCGGGACTAACCGCCAAGAGACCCAGTACTTC

V: TRBV6-1
D: TRBD1
J: TRBJ2-3
size: few
CDR3: CASTRTGYGTDTQYF
DNA: TGTGCCAGCACACGGACAGGGTATGGCACAGATACGCAGTATTTT

V: TRBV20-1
D: -
J: TRBJ2-2
size: -
CDR3: CSASPTGTNTGELFF
DNA: TGCAGTGCTAGCCCGACCGGGACTAACACCGGGGAGCTGTTTTTT

V: TRBV30
D: -
J: TRBJ2-3
size: many
CDR3: CAWSLKLTGTDTQYF
DNA: TGTGCCTGGAGTTTAAAATTGACAGGCACAGATACGCAGTATTTT

V: TRBV6-5
D: TRBD1
J: TRBJ1-2
size: few
CDR3: CASSYSGDRGQGYTF
DNA: TGTGCCAGCAGTTACTCGGGGGACAGGGGCCAGGGCTACACCTTC

V: TRBV19
D: -
J: TRBJ2-1
size: few
CDR3: CASSIDPNKRGNEQFF
DNA: TGTGCCAGTAGTATAGATCCTAATAAACGCGGCAATGAGCAGTTCTTC

V: TRBV11-2
D: -
J: TRBJ1-3
size: many
CDR3: CASRPVRGNSGNTIYF
DNA: TGTGCCAGCAGGCCGGTCCGGGGCAACTCTGGAAACACCATATATTTT

V: TRBV20-1
D: TRBD2
J: TRBJ2-3
size: once
CDR3: CSAPHGTSGSPDTQYF
DNA: TGCAGTGCCCCGCACGGGACTAGCGGGAGTCCAGATACGCAGTATTTT

V: TRBV9
D: TRBD2
J: TRBJ2-3
size: -
CDR3: CASSVDGGGTDTQYF
DNA: TGTGCCAGCAGCGTAGACGGGGGGGGCACAGATACGCAGTATTTT

V: TRBV20-1
D: -
J: TRBJ2-2
size: -
CDR3: CSARDLYTGELFF
DNA: TGCAGTGCTAGAGATCTGTACACCGGGGAGCTGTTTTTT

V: TRBV11-2
D: -
J: TRBJ2-7
size: many
CDR3: CASSRIAGAVPYEQYF
DNA: TGTGCCAGCAGCCGAATCGCAGGGGCGGTACCCTACGAGCAGTACTTC

V: TRBV18
D: TRBD2
J: TRBJ2-3
size: many
CDR3: CASSPSGGASDTQYF
DNA: TGTGCCAGCTCCCCCAGCGGGGGGGCCTCGGATACGCAGTATTTT

V: TRBV9
D: -
J: TRBJ2-1
size: -
CDR3: CASSVENSYNEQFF
DNA: TGTGCCAGCAGCGTAGAGAATTCCTACAATGAGCAGTTCTTC

V: TRBV7-9
D: -
J: TRBJ2-1
size: many
CDR3: CASSLDLASSYNEQFF
DNA: TGTGCCAGCAGCTTAGATCTAGCGTCCTCCTACAATGAGCAGTTCTTC

V: TRBV2
D: -
J: TRBJ1-1
size: many
CDR3: CASSTEGRNTEAFF
DNA: TGTGCCAGCAGTACGGAGGGGCGGAACACTGAAGCTTTCTTT

V: TRBV14
D: -
J: TRBJ2-5
size: few
CDR3: CASSQVWGVGETQYF
DNA: TGTGCCAGCAGCCAAGTGTGGGGAGTGGGAGAGACCCAGTACTTC

V: TRBV7-3
D: TRBD2
J: TRBJ2-1
size: many
CDR3: CASSASGSGNEQFF
DNA: TGTGCCAGCAGCGCTAGCGGGAGTGGCAATGAGCAGTTCTTC

V: TRBV7-2
D: TRBD2
J: TRBJ2-1
size: many
CDR3: CASSQTSGRYNEQFF
DNA: TGTGCCAGCAGCCAGACTAGCGGGAGATACAATGAGCAGTTCTTC

V: TRBV12-3/TRBV12-4
D: -
J: TRBJ1-5
size: -
CDR3: CASSFGARNQPQHF
DNA: TGTGCCAGCAGTTTTGGGGCGCGCAATCAGCCCCAGCATTTT

V: TRBV20-1
D: TRBD1
J: TRBJ2-7
size: few
CDR3: CSASPLTGGYEQYF
DNA: TGCAGTGCTAGCCCCCTGACAGGGGGATACGAGCAGTACTTC

V: TRBV30
D: TRBD1
J: TRBJ1-1
size: many
CDR3: CAWYTGGRAEAFF
DNA: TGTGCCTGGTATACAGGGGGGCGGGCTGAAGCTTTCTTT

V: TRBV5-8
D: -
J: TRBJ2-7
size: many
CDR3: CASTLGYDHEQYF
DNA: TGTGCCAGCACCCTTGGCTACGACCACGAGCAGTACTTC

V: TRBV18
D: -
J: TRBJ2-1
size: many
CDR3: CASSPPAGLEGEQFF
DNA: TGTGCCAGCTCACCACCGGCAGGGTTAGAAGGTGAGCAGTTCTTC

V: TRBV4-1
D: -
J: TRBJ1-2
size: -
CDR3: CASSHGSYGYTF
DNA: TGCGCCAGCAGCCACGGCAGCTATGGCTACACCTTC

V: TRBV18
D: -
J: TRBJ1-1
size: many
CDR3: CASSPTGGNTEAFF
DNA: TGTGCCAGCTCTCCGACGGGGGGGAACACTGAAGCTTTCTTT

V: TRBV5-1
D: TRBD2
J: TRBJ2-3
size: -
CDR3: CASSLPSGGPGDTDTQYF
DNA: TGCGCCAGCAGCTTGCCTAGCGGGGGGCCCGGGGACACAGATACGCAGTATTTT

V: TRBV6-1
D: TRBD1
J: TRBJ1-2
size: -
CDR3: CASRATGGLYGYTF
DNA: TGTGCCAGCAGAGCCACAGGGGGTCTGTACGGCTACACCTTC

V: TRBV7-3
D: -
J: TRBJ1-4
size: few
CDR3: CASSPRRQEGEKLFF
DNA: TGTGCCAGCAGCCCCAGGCGGCAGGAGGGCGAAAAACTGTTTTTT

V: TRBV28
D: -
J: TRBJ2-5
size: -
CDR3: CASSFGVGWGETQYF
DNA: TGTGCCAGCAGTTTTGGAGTAGGGTGGGGAGAGACCCAGTACTTC

V: TRBV12-3/TRBV12-4
D: TRBD2
J: TRBJ2-1
size: many
CDR3: CASSRGLAGEYNEQFF
DNA: TGTGCCAGCAGTCGAGGACTAGCGGGGGAGTACAATGAGCAGTTCTTC

V: TRBV11-2
D: -
J: TRBJ2-2
size: many
CDR3: CASRGPHGELFF
DNA: TGTGCCAGCAGAGGACCCCACGGGGAGCTGTTTTTT